What follows is one T cell receptor (beta chain) and its context. The data stem from a study of CD8+CD57+ T cells in acquired aplastic anemia. CDR3 and TCR beta VDJ profiling relied on genomic DNA as the template. A single record per CDR3 protein comes from TCRdb applying MiXCR to the reads. The table shows 150,000 or so distinct CDR3 sequences, with 55% to 70% occurring only once. Germline CDR1 is LNHDA and CDR2 is SQIVND (reference sequence). V was pared by 5 bases and J by 5 bases, with 1 base of the junction left unmatched. The CDR3 sequence is 13 residues long. The rearrangement uses TRBV19 and TRBJ2-4; 9 bases map to TRBD1. Sequencing used sorted CD4+, CD8+, or CD8+CD57+ T cells (not recorded which) from PBMCs. The receptor was derived from a human donor in good health. In DNA, the CDR3 is TGTGCCAGTAGTCGACAGGGGGAAAACATTCAGTACTTC. Translation gives CASSRQGENIQYF.